Shown below are 8 T cell receptor beta chains from a single sample sequenced in a study of T cells in localized non-small cell lung cancer. The table came from immunoSEQ multiplex PCR; TCRdb's copy has only in-frame clones and leaves some out. The data contain tens of thousands of clones, 88% of them seen just once; the ten biggest clones take up roughly 22%. The sequences come from PBMCs, collected before any cancer treatment. Receptors were obtained from a man aged 40 to 75 with stage II squamous cell lung carcinoma.

This sequence joins TRBV11-2 and TRBJ1-1; 11 bases map to TRBD1. There are 16 residues in the CDR3. Germline CDR1 and CDR2: SGHAT and FQNNGV. Trimming cost V 4 bases and J 1 base; bases outside gene matches: 5. CDR3 in DNA: TGTGCCAGCAGCTCCTGGACAGGGGGCAGGAACACTGAAGCTTTCTTT. This sequence encodes CASSSWTGGRNTEAFF.

The table lists this clone with a count of one. The chain has TRBV4-2 and TRBJ2-7, with 13 bases aligning to TRBD2. CDR1 LGHNA and CDR2 YNFKEQ come from the germline V gene. The CDR3 extends over 17 amino acids. Unmatched junction bases numbered 8, after V lost 1 base and J lost 5 bases. The CDR3 DNA sequence: TGTGCCAGCAGCCAAGCCCCCCGGACTAGCGGGAGTCACGAGCAGTACTTC. Protein sequence: CASSQAPRTSGSHEQYF.

The J gene is TRBJ1-3, the V gene TRBV11-2; D unclear. The germline V and J ends were trimmed by 5 bases and 4 bases, with 15 bases remaining between them. The CDR3 extends over 15 amino acids. CDR1 is SGHAT and CDR2 is FQNNGV in the germline V gene. CDR3 nucleotides: TGTGCCAGCAGCCAAGACGCTTTCCCAGGAAACACCATATATTTT. Protein: CASSQDAFPGNTIYF.

This chain joins TRBV5-1 and TRBJ2-7, with TRBD1 as a possible D gene (6 bases). The ends were cut back, 5 bases at V and 2 bases at J, with 11 bases in the middle. Germline assignment: CDR1 SGHRS and CDR2 YFSETQ. The CDR3 has 13 amino acids. The CDR3 sequence: CASREQGTYEQYF. CDR3 nucleotide sequence: TGCGCCAGCAGAGAGCAGGGGACCTACGAGCAGTACTTC.

J is TRBJ2-1 and V is TRBV18; 7 bases match TRBD2. J lost 10 bases, V lost 3 bases, and 24 bases had no gene match. Germline CDR1 and CDR2: KGHSH and LQKENI. The CDR3 extends over 19 amino acids. The CDR3 DNA sequence: TGTGCCAGCTCACCCCGGTTGGTAGAGGGCGCGGGGGATCGAGACGAGCAGTTCTTC. It specifies CASSPRLVEGAGDRDEQFF. Variable domain in full (rest from reference TRBV18 and TRBJ2-1): NAGVMQNPRHLVRRRGQEARLRCSPMKGHSHVYWYRQLPEEGLKFMVYLQKENIIDESGMPKERFSAEFPKEGPSILRIQQVVRGDSAAYFCASSPRLVEGAGDRDEQFFGPGTRLTVL.

The chain carries TRBV5-1 and TRBJ1-1; the D is unclear. CDR1 and CDR2 (germline): SGHRS, YFSETQ. The length of the CDR3 is 14 residues. V lost 0 bases, J lost 1 base, and 7 bases lay in between. Here the CDR3 DNA reads TGCGCCAGCAGCTTGGTCCCCGGGAACACTGAAGCTTTCTTT. It yields the protein CASSLVPGNTEAFF.

The chain links TRBV6-5 to TRBJ1-1; the D is unclear. The CDR3 spans 14 residues. Trimming removed 6 bases at V and 3 bases at J, with 14 bases between. Germline values: CDR1 MNHEY, CDR2 SVGAGI. The CDR3 here is CASRPAWRDTEAFF. CDR3 in DNA: TGTGCCAGCAGGCCGGCGTGGAGAGACACTGAAGCTTTCTTT.

A remark on this clone: The junction differs from germline at one of its ends, possibly a read error. J is TRBJ2-3 and V is TRBV6-1; weak D call: TRBD1 (5 bases). Germline V CDR1 and CDR2: MNHNS, SASEGT. This CDR3 is built from 15 residues. CDR3 loop: CASSSLTARTDTQYF. CDR3 nucleotides: TGTGCCAGCAGTTCTTTGACAGCCCGCACAGATACGCAGTACTTT.